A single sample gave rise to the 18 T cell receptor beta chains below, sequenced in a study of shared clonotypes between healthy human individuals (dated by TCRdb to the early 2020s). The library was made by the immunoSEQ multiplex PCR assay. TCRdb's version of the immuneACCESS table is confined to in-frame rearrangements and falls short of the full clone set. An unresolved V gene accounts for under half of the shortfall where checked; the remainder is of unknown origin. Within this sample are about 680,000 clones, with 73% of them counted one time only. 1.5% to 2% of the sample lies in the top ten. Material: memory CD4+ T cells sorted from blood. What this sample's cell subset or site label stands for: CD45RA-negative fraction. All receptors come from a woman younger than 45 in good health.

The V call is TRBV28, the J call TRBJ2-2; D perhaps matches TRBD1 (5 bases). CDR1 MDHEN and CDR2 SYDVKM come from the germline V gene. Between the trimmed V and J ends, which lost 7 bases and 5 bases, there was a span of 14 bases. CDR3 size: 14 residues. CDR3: CASTMGLSTGELFF. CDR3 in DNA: TGTGCCAGCACTATGGGGCTATCTACCGGGGAGCTGTTTTTT.

DNA for the CDR3: TGTGCCAGCAGTGGATTAGGGATACAACTCTATTCTGGAAACACCATATATTTT. Protein product: CASSGLGIQLYSGNTIYF. The genes are TRBV6-1 and TRBJ1-3; D ambiguous. Germline assignment: CDR1 MNHNS and CDR2 SASEGT. The V gene lost 4 bases and the J gene lost 1 base, with 20 bases spanning the gap. CDR3 length equals 18 residues.

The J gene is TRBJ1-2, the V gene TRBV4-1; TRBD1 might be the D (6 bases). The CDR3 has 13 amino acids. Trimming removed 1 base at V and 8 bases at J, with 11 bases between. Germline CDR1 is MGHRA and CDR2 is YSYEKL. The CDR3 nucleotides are TGCGCCAGCAGCCAAGCAGGCCAGGGGGGCTACACCTTC. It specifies CASSQAGQGGYTF.

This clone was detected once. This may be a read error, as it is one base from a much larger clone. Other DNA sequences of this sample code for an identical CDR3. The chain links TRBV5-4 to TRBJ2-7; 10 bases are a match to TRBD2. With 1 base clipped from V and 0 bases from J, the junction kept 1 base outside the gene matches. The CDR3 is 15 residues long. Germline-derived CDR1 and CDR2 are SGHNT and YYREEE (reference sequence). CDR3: CASSLSSGSSYEQYF. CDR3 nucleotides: TGTGCCAGCAGCTTGTCTAGCGGGAGCTCCTACGAGCAGTACTTC. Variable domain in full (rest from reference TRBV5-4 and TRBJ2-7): ETGVTQSPTHLIKTRGQQVTLRCSSQSGHNTVSWYQQALGQGPQFIFQYYREEENGRGNFPPRFSGLQFPNYSSELNVNALELDDSALYLCASSLSSGSSYEQYFGPGTRLTVT.

The CDR3: CASSPGQGMNTEAFF. The CDR3, as DNA: TGTGCCAGCTCACCCGGACAGGGGATGAACACTGAAGCTTTCTTT. V is TRBV18 and J is TRBJ1-1; 9 bases fit TRBD1. Germline V CDR1 and CDR2: KGHSH, LQKENI. Trimming at V came to 3 bases and at J to 0 bases, leaving 2 bases not matched to a gene. CDR3 length: 15 residues.

This chain's CDR3 is CASSLAGGRLYEQFF. DNA for the CDR3: TGTGCCAGCAGCTTGGCCGGCGGGAGGCTCTATGAGCAGTTCTTC. The J gene is TRBJ2-1, the V gene TRBV5-4, with TRBD2 matching over 8 bases. Germline V gene lookup returns CDR1 SGHNT and CDR2 YYREEE (reference sequence). V lost 0 bases to trimming and J lost 8 bases; unmatched junction nucleotides: 7. The CDR3 loop spans 15 amino acids.

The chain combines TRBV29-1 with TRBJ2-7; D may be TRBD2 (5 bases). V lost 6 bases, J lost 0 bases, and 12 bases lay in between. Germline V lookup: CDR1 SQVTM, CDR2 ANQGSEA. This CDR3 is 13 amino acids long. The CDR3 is CSVRAGISYEQYF. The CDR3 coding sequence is TGCAGCGTCCGAGCCGGGATCTCCTACGAGCAGTACTTC.

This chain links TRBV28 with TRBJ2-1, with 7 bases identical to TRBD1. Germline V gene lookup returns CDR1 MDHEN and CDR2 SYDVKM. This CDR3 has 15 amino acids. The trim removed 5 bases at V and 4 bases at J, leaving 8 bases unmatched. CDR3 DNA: TGTGCCAGCAGTCCATACAGGGGAGATTACAATGAGCAGTTCTTC. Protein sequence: CASSPYRGDYNEQFF.

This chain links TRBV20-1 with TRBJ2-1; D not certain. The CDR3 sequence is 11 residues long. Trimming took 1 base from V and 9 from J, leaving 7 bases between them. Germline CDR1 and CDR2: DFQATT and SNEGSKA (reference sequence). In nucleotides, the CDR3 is TGCAGTGCTAGAGTTTCTTTTGAGCAGTTCTTC. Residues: CSARVSFEQFF.

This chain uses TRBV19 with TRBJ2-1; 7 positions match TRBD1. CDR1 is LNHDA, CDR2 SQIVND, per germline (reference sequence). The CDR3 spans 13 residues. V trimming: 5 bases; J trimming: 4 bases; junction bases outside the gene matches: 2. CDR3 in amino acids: CASSRQGYNEQFF. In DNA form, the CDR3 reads TGTGCCAGTAGTCGACAGGGATACAATGAGCAGTTCTTC. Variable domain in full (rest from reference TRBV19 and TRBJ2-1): DGGITQSPKYLFRKEGQNVTLSCEQNLNHDAMYWYRQDPGQGLRLIYYSQIVNDFQKGDIAEGYSVSREKKESFPLTVTSAQKNPTAFYLCASSRQGYNEQFFGPGTRLTVL.

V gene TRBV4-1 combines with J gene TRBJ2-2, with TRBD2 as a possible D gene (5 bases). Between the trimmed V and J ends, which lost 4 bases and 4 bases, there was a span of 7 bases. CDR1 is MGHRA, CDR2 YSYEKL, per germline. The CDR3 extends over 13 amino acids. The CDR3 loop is CASSPTSTGELFF. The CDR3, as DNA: TGCGCCAGCAGCCCCACTAGCACCGGGGAGCTGTTTTTT.

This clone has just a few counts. The CDR3 region is CASSPHRGHGYTF. CDR3 bases: TGTGCCAGCAGCCCCCACAGGGGGCATGGCTACACCTTC. This chain joins TRBV6-5 and TRBJ1-2; 9 positions match TRBD1. The CDR3 is 13 amino acids. Germline-derived CDR1 and CDR2 are MNHEY and SVGAGI. After removal of 6 bases from V and 6 bases from J, the junction contained 5 bases not matched to a gene.

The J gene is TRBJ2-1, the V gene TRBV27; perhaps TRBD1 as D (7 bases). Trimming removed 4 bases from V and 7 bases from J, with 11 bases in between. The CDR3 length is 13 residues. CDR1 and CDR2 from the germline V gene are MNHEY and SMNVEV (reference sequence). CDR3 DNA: TGTGCCAGCAGTTCCGGGGGACAGAATGAGCAGTTCTTC. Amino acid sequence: CASSSGGQNEQFF.

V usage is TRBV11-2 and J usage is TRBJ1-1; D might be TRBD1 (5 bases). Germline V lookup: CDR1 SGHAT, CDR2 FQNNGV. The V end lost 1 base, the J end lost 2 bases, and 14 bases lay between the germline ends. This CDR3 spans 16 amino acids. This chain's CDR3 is CASSLVFGAPNTEAFF. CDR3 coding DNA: TGTGCCAGCAGCTTAGTTTTTGGGGCCCCCAACACTGAAGCTTTCTTT.

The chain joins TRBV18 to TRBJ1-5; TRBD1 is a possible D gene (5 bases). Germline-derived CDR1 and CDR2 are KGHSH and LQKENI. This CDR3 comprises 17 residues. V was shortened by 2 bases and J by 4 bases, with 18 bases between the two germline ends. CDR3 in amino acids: CASSPSKTVWGNQPQHF. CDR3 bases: TGTGCCAGCTCACCATCTAAAACGGTCTGGGGGAATCAGCCCCAGCATTTT.

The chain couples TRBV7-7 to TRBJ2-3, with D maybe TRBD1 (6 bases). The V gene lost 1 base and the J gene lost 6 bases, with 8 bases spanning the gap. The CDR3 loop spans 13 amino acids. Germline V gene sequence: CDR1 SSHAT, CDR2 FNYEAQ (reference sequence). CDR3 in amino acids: CASSLGGLDTQYF. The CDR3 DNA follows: TGTGCCAGCAGCTTAGGGGGGCTGGATACGCAGTATTTT.

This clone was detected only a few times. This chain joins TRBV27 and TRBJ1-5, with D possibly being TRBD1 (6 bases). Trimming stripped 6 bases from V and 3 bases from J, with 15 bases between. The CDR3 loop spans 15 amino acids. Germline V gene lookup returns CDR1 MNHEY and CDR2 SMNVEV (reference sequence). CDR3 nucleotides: TGTGCCAGCAGCGGAGAGTGGGGGGCCAATCAGCCCCAGCATTTT. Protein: CASSGEWGANQPQHF.

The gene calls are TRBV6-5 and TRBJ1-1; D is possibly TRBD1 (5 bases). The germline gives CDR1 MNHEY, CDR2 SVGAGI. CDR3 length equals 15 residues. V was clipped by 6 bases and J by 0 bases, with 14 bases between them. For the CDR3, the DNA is TGTGCCAGCAGGGACTTAGAGGGACTGAACACTGAAGCTTTCTTT. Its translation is CASRDLEGLNTEAFF.